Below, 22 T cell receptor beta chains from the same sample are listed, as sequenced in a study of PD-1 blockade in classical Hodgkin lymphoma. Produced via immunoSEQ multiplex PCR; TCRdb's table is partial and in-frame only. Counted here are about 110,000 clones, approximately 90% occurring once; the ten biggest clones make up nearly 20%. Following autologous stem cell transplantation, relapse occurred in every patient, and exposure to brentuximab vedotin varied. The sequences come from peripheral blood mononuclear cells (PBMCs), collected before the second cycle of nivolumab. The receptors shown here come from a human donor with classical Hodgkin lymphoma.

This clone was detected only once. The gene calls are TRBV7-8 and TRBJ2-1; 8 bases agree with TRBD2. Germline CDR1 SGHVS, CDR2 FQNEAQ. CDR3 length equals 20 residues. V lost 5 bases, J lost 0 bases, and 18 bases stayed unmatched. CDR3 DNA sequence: TGTGCCAGCAGCCCTATAGCGGGGCGGCTGTCCCCAAGCTCCTACAATGAGCAGTTCTTC. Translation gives CASSPIAGRLSPSSYNEQFF.

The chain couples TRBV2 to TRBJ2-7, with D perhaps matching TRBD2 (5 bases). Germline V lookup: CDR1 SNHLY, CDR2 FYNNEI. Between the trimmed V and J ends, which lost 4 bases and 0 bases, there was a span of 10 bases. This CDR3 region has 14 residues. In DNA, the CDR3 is TGTGCCAGCAGTGGGATGACTATCTCCTACGAGCAGTACTTC. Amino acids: CASSGMTISYEQYF.

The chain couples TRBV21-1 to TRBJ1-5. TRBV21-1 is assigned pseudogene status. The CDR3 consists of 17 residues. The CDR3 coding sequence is TGTGCCAGCAGCAAAGAACGATGGGTAGAGCATAATCAGCCCCAGCATTTT. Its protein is CASSKERWVEHNQPQHF.

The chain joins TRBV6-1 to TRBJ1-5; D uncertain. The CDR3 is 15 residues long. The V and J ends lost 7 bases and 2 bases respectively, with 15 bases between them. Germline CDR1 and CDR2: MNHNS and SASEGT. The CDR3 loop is CASTEGSYGNQPQHF. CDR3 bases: TGTGCCAGCACGGAGGGATCCTATGGCAATCAGCCCCAGCATTTT.

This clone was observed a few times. The CDR3 sequence is CASRYGTSGTDTQYF. The CDR3 region has the DNA TGCGCCAGCAGATACGGGACTAGCGGGACGGATACGCAGTATTTT. The gene calls are TRBV5-1 and TRBJ2-3; 13 bases line up with TRBD2. The CDR3 is 15 amino acids. The trim removed 5 bases at V and 6 bases at J, leaving 6 bases unmatched. Germline V gives CDR1 SGHRS, CDR2 YFSETQ.

CDR3 region: CASSFPGAGSGANVLTF. CDR3 coding DNA: TGTGCCAGCAGCTTCCCAGGGGCGGGCTCTGGGGCCAACGTCCTGACTTTC. J is TRBJ2-6 and V is TRBV7-9, with D possibly being TRBD1 (6 bases). V was cut by 3 bases and J by 0 bases, with 12 bases left in between. The CDR3 is 17 residues long. The germline gives CDR1 SEHNR, CDR2 FQNEAQ (reference sequence).

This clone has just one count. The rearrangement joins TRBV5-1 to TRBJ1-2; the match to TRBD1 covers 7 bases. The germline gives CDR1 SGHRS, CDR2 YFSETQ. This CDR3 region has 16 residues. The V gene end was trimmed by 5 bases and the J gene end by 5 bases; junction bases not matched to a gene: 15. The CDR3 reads CASRRDTGTEGYGYTF. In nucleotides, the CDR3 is TGCGCCAGCAGACGAGACACCGGGACAGAGGGTTATGGCTACACCTTC.

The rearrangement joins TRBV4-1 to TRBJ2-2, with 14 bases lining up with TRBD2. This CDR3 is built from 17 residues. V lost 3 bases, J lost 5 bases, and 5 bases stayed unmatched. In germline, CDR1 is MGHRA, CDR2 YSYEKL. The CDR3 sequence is CASSHGLAGGLTGELFF. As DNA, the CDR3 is TGCGCCAGCAGCCACGGACTAGCGGGGGGATTAACCGGGGAGCTGTTTTTT.

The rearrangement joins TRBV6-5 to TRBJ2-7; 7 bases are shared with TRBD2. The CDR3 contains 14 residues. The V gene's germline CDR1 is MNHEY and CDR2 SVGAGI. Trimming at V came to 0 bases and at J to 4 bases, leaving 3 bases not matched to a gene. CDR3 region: CASSYSVGGYEQYF. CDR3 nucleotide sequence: TGTGCCAGCAGTTACTCGGTGGGAGGGTACGAGCAGTACTTC.

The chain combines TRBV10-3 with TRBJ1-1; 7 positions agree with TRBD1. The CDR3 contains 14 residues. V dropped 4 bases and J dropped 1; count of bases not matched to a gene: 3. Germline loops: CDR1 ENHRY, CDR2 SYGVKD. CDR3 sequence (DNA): TGTGCCATCAGTGCTACAGGGGCGAACACTGAAGCTTTCTTT. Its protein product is CAISATGANTEAFF.

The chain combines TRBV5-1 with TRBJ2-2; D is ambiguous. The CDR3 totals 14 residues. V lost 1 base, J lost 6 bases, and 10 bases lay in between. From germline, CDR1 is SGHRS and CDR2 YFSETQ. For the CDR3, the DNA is TGCGCCAGCAGCTTGTCGACTCGGGCCGGGGAGCTGTTTTTT. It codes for CASSLSTRAGELFF.

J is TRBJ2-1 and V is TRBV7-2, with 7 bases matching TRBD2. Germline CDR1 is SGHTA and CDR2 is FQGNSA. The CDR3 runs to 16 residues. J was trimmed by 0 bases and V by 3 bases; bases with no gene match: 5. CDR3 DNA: TGTGCCAGCAGCTTCCCCCCGGGGGGCTCCTACAATGAGCAGTTCTTC. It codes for CASSFPPGGSYNEQFF.

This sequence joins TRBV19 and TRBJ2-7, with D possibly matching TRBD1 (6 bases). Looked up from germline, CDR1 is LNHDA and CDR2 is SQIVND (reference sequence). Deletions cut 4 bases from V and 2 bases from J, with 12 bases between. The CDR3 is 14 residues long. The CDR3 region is CASSTDRFTYEQYF. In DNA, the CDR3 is TGTGCCAGTAGTACGGACAGATTTACCTACGAGCAGTACTTC.

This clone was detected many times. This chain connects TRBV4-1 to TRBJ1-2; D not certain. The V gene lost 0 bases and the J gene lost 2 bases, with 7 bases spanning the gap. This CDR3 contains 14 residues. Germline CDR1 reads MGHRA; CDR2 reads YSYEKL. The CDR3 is CASSQDLRNYGYTF. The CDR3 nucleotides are TGCGCCAGCAGCCAAGATCTTCGGAACTATGGCTACACCTTC.

The CDR3 is CAWGYRGNTEAFF. CDR3 sequence (DNA): TGTGCCTGGGGGTATCGGGGGAACACTGAAGCTTTCTTT. This chain joins TRBV30 and TRBJ1-1, with unresolved D. CDR1 is GTSNPN, CDR2 SVGIG, per germline (reference sequence). V lost 5 bases, J lost 1 base, and 11 bases lay in between. CDR3 size: 13 residues.

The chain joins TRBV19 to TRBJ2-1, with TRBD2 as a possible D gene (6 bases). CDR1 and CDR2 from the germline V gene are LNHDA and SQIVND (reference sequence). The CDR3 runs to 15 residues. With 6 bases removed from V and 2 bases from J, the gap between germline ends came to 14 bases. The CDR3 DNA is TGTGCCAGTAGACCCGGGGGATATGCCTACAATGAGCAGTTCTTC. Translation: CASRPGGYAYNEQFF.

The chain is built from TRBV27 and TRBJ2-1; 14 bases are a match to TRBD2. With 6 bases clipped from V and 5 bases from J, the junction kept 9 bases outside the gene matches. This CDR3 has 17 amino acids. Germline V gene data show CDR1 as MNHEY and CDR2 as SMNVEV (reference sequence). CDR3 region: CASSAGTSGRWNNEQFF. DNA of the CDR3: TGTGCCAGCAGCGCCGGGACTAGCGGGAGATGGAACAATGAGCAGTTCTTC.

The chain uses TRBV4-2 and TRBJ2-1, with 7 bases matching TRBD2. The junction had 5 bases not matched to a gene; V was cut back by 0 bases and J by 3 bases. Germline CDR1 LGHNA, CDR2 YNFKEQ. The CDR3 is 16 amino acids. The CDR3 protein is CASSQEGGPYYNEQFF. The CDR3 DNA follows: TGTGCCAGCAGCCAAGAGGGAGGGCCTTACTACAATGAGCAGTTCTTC.

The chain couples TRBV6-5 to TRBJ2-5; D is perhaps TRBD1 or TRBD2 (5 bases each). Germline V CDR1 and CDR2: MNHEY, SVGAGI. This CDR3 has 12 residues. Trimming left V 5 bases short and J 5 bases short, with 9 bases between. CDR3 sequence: CASSPRDETQYF. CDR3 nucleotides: TGTGCCAGCAGTCCTAGGGACGAGACCCAGTACTTC.

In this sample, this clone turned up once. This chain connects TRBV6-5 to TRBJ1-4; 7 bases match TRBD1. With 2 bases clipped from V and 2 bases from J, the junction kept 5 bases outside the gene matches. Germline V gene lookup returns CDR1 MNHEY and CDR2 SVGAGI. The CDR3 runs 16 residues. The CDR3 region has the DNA TGTGCCAGCAGTTACCAGGGGACAGCTACTAATGAAAAACTGTTTTTT. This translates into CASSYQGTATNEKLFF.

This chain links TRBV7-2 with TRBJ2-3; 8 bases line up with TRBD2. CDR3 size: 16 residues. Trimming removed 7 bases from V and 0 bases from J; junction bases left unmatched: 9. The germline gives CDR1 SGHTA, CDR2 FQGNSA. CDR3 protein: CASKRRAGESTDTQYF. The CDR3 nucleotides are TGTGCCAGCAAGCGTAGAGCGGGAGAAAGCACAGATACGCAGTATTTT.

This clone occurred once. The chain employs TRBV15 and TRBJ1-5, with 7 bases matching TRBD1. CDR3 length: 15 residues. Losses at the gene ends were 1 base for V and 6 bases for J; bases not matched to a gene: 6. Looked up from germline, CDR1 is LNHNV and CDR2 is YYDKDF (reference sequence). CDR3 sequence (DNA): TGTGCCACCAGCAGAGTAGAGGGGGCTCGTCAGCCCCAGCATTTT. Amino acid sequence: CATSRVEGARQPQHF. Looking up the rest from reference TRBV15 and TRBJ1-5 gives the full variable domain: DAMVIQNPRYQVTQFGKPVTLSCSQTLNHNVMYWYQQKSSQAPKLLFHYYDKDFNNEADTPDNFQSRRPNTSFCFLDIRSPGLGDTAMYLCATSRVEGARQPQHFGDGTRLSIL.